A single sample gave rise to the 2 T cell receptor beta chains below, sequenced in a study of regulatory T cells in long-lasting Graves disease. Time point specified: newly diagnosed GD, antithyroid drugs for less than 3 months. TCR sequences were obtained from RNA taken from PBMCs. Combining iRepertoire HTBI primers with Arm-PCR of CDR3 regions, the authors built TCR beta libraries. TCRdb re-derived calls from the multiplex PCR reads in MiXCR, one entry per CDR3 protein. The sample yields a few hundred thousand distinct CDR3 sequences, 20% seen once. The specimen was peripheral blood mononuclear cells (PBMCs), collected at new diagnosis, from a patient treated with antithyroid drugs. These receptor sequences come from a female donor with Graves disease.

This clonotype was recorded at least ten times. DNA of the CDR3: TGTGCCAGCCTCGGACTAGCGGGAGGATACGAGCAGTACTTC. Translated: CASLGLAGGYEQYF. This chain uses TRBV12-3 or TRBV12-4 with TRBJ2-7; 14 bases line up with TRBD2. Trimming removed 8 bases from V and 4 bases from J; junction bases left unmatched: 4. This CDR3 region has 14 residues.

This clonotype was seen at least ten times. This chain links TRBV5-1 with TRBJ2-3; 8 bases align to TRBD1. V trimming: 0 bases; J trimming: 2 bases; junction bases outside the gene matches: 2. The CDR3 runs to 15 residues. The germline V gene encodes CDR1 SGHRS and CDR2 YFSETQ. CDR3 DNA sequence: TGCGCCAGCAGCTTGGGGGACAGGACCACAGATACGCAGTATTTT. Encoded protein: CASSLGDRTTDTQYF. The whole variable domain, filled in from reference TRBV5-1 and TRBJ2-3, reads KAGVTQTPRYLIKTRGQQVTLSCSPISGHRSVSWYQQTPGQGLQFLFEYFSETQRNKGNFPGRFSGRQFSNSRSEMNVSTLELGDSALYLCASSLGDRTTDTQYFGPGTRLTVL.